This TCR beta chain was captured in a study of CD8 T cells in Susac syndrome. Study-level findings and limits: When the CD4+ T cell repertoires of patients with Susac syndrome were examined, they did not show any clonal expansion.

Random hexamers were used to reverse transcribe the RNA input (about 0.5 to 1 ug). Multiplex immunoSEQ PCR targeted 54 Vbeta and 13 Jbeta TCR beta segments. TCRdb passed the immunoSEQ multiplex PCR reads through MiXCR, listing each CDR3 protein once. The sample shows around 190,000 distinct CDR3 sequences, under 95% of them seen only once. In Susac syndrome patients, recently defined diagnostic criteria for definite or probable disease were met. TEMRA cells underwent FACS enrichment and CD8+ and CD4+ T cells underwent negative isolation. The CDR3 has 14 amino acids. Germline V lookup: CDR1 LGHNA, CDR2 YNFKEQ. V dropped 0 bases and J dropped 5 bases, with 7 bases sitting between them. As for this clonotype: The antigen remains unidentified.

The rearrangement uses TRBV4-2 and TRBJ2-2; D is uncertain. Specimen: CD4+ T cells from PBMCs. The receptor was isolated from a human donor with Susac syndrome. The CDR3 loop reads CASSQEKLTGELFF. The CDR3 DNA reads TGTGCCAGCAGCCAAGAAAAGCTAACCGGGGAGCTGTTTTTT.